These 2 T cell receptor beta chains were all obtained from the same sample, sequenced in a study of OX40 agonist ivuxolimab in advanced cancers. Produced via immunoSEQ multiplex PCR; TCRdb's table is partial and in-frame only. There are 15,000 to 20,000 clones in the sample; around 80% occur only once, and roughly 10% lies in the top ten. The source was CD4+ or CD8+ T cells sorted from blood, collected in a trial of the OX40 agonist ivuxolimab. These receptors were taken from an adult with an advanced solid tumor such as melanoma, head and neck, liver or kidney cancer.

The gene calls are TRBV5-1 and TRBJ2-7; 7 bases are a match to TRBD1. CDR3 length equals 15 residues. Losses at the gene ends were 1 base for V and 1 base for J; bases not matched to a gene: 5. Germline CDR1 is SGHRS and CDR2 is YFSETQ. CDR3 DNA sequence: TGCGCCAGCAGCTTGAGGACAGGTGGTTCCTACGAGCAGTACTTC. It encodes CASSLRTGGSYEQYF. The variable domain in full, with the rest retrieved from reference TRBV5-1 and TRBJ2-7, is KAGVTQTPRYLIKTRGQQVTLSCSPISGHRSVSWYQQTPGQGLQFLFEYFSETQRNKGNFPGRFSGRQFSNSRSEMNVSTLELGDSALYLCASSLRTGGSYEQYFGPGTRLTVT.

J is TRBJ2-7 and V is TRBV7-9; weak D call: TRBD2 (6 bases). Germline loops: CDR1 SEHNR, CDR2 FQNEAQ (reference sequence). The V end lost 7 bases, the J end lost 1 base, and 14 bases lay between the germline ends. This CDR3 has 14 amino acids. The CDR3 reads CASTMTGVSYEQYF. The CDR3 DNA sequence: TGTGCCAGCACCATGACGGGGGTTTCCTACGAGCAGTACTTC.